A single sample gave rise to the 8 T cell receptor beta chains below, sequenced in a study of post-analysis software for immune sequencing data. Study observations and caveats: Roughly five TRBV segments appeared more often in patients than in controls, and TRBV5-6, TRBV5-1 and TRBV20-1 were among these.

Unique molecular identifiers featured in each of the TCR beta cDNA libraries. One entry per CDR3 protein, called by TCRdb with MiXCR from the PCR reads. The sample lists about 620,000 distinct CDR3 sequences, 44% seen once, with 1.5% to 2% in the top ten. The antigens for these receptors are not known. The sequenced sample consisted of blood. These receptors were obtained from a girl aged 5-17 years with multiple sclerosis.

The chain employs TRBV4-1 and TRBJ1-2; a weak D match, TRBD1 (5 bases). Germline values: CDR1 MGHRA, CDR2 YSYEKL. The CDR3 runs 17 residues. The V and J ends lost 2 bases and 0 bases respectively, with 16 bases between them. Here the CDR3 DNA reads TGCGCCAGCAGCCAAAAGGAGAGGGACGTAGCTAACTATGGCTACACCTTC. Translating it yields CASSQKERDVANYGYTF.

The rearrangement joins TRBV7-6 to TRBJ2-7; TRBD2 matches 7 bases. With 1 base clipped from V and 2 bases from J, the junction kept 5 bases outside the gene matches. CDR1 SGHVS and CDR2 FNYEAQ come from the germline V gene. CDR3 length equals 15 residues. This CDR3 is CASSLVLAGTYEQYF. The CDR3 DNA follows: TGTGCCAGCAGCTTAGTTTTAGCGGGTACCTACGAGCAGTACTTC.

This chain joins TRBV3-1 and TRBJ2-1; D is tentatively TRBD1 or TRBD2 (9 bases each). Trimming removed 7 bases at V and 6 bases at J, with 28 bases between. The CDR3 length is 18 residues. Germline CDR1 and CDR2: LGHDT and YNNKEL (reference sequence). CDR3 loop: CASTGTGGRLAVSNEQFF. The CDR3 coding sequence is TGTGCCAGCACCGGCACAGGGGGCAGACTAGCGGTTTCCAATGAGCAGTTCTTC.

The chain is built from TRBV20-1 and TRBJ2-3; 9 bases fit TRBD2. With 0 bases clipped from V and 1 base from J, the junction kept 5 bases outside the gene matches. The length of the CDR3 is 16 residues. Germline V gene sequence: CDR1 DFQATT, CDR2 SNEGSKA (reference sequence). The CDR3 region has the DNA TGCAGTGCTAGAGATTTCCGGACTAGCGGCACAGATACGCAGTATTTT. Protein sequence: CSARDFRTSGTDTQYF.

V is TRBV5-1 and J is TRBJ2-3; D gene unclear. Germline CDR1 SGHRS, CDR2 YFSETQ. This CDR3 region has 12 residues. Trimming pared 0 bases from V and 8 bases from J, leaving 7 bases between. CDR3 DNA sequence: TGCGCCAGCAGCTTGGAGAGTAGTACGCAGTATTTT. Translation: CASSLESSTQYF.

The chain employs TRBV10-3 and TRBJ2-7, with D maybe TRBD1 (5 bases). Trimming left V 8 bases short and J 2 bases short, with 16 bases between. This CDR3 is built from 14 residues. Germline V gene sequence: CDR1 ENHRY, CDR2 SYGVKD. The CDR3 DNA reads as TGTGCCATCGTGAGAGACAGACCTCCCTACGAGCAGTACTTC. This codes for CAIVRDRPPYEQYF.

This clonotype was seen a handful of times. This rearrangement joins TRBV7-2 to TRBJ2-5; 8 nucleotides match TRBD2. Germline values: CDR1 SGHTA, CDR2 FQGNSA. The V segment lost 5 bases and the J segment 2 bases; nucleotides outside the gene matches: 16. The CDR3 loop spans 18 amino acids. The CDR3 spells CASSAPDNGGAGQETQYF. The CDR3 DNA follows: TGTGCCAGCAGCGCCCCAGATAACGGGGGGGCCGGGCAAGAGACCCAGTACTTC.

Only a few counts were recorded for this clonotype. The gene calls are TRBV7-9 and TRBJ2-3, with D possibly TRBD2 on 6 matching bases. V dropped 6 bases and J dropped 5 bases, with 9 bases sitting between them. The CDR3 contains 12 residues. In germline, CDR1 is SEHNR, CDR2 FQNEAQ (reference sequence). CDR3 sequence reads: CASRSGEDTQYF. CDR3 DNA sequence: TGTGCCAGCAGGTCGGGGGAAGATACGCAGTATTTT.